This TCR beta chain was recovered during a study of regulatory T cells in long-lasting Graves disease. The CDR3 consists of 14 residues. V was pared by 5 bases and J by 6 bases, with 9 bases of the junction left unmatched. The germline gives CDR1 SGDLS, CDR2 YYNGEE. Overall study results and limits: New patients shared 966 public clonotypes, fewer than the roughly 2,600 shared by persistent patients.

The sample holds many counts of this clonotype. Antigen unknown. HTBI primers from iRepertoire and Arm-PCR of CDR3 regions yielded the TCR beta libraries. TCRdb fed the multiplex PCR reads into MiXCR, producing one record per CDR3 protein. The sample holds about 310,000 distinct CDR3 sequences; around 21% are singletons and the top ten take roughly three fifths. This sample's time point: persistent/refractory GD, antithyroid drugs over 5 years with positive TRAb. With RNA extracted from PBMCs as input, the TCR library was made. This TCR was recovered from a female donor with Graves disease. This chain joins TRBV9 and TRBJ2-7, with 9 bases fitting TRBD1. This sample comprised peripheral blood mononuclear cells (PBMCs), obtained when the disease was refractory, from a patient treated with antithyroid drugs. The CDR3 nucleotides read TGTGCCAGCAGTCCACTGGGGACAGGGATCGAGCAGTACTTC. Encoded protein: CASSPLGTGIEQYF.